The 10 T cell receptor beta chains below all came from one sample that was sequenced in a study of cytomegalovirus exposure and HLA in healthy donors. Primers included in the PCR were 60 Vbeta and 13 Jbeta primers. The assay was immunoSEQ multiplex PCR, and TCRdb's table has in-frame clones only and misses some. The sample lists approximately 95,000 clones; 65% to 90% were seen once. The sequencing input was PBMCs. Receptors were obtained from a woman aged 70-85 years in good health and CMV-seropositive.

CDR3 nucleotide sequence: TGCGCCAGCAGCTCCCTGTCAGGGAATAGGGCTTTCTTT. This translates into CASSSLSGNRAFF. The chain couples TRBV5-1 to TRBJ1-1; the D gene is possibly TRBD1 (5 bases). Per germline, CDR1 SGHRS and CDR2 YFSETQ. The CDR3 loop spans 13 amino acids. V was trimmed by 3 bases and J by 11 bases, leaving 17 bases between them.

This sequence joins TRBV7-3 and TRBJ2-1; D is unclear. V dropped 4 bases and J dropped 2 bases, with 9 bases sitting between them. The CDR3 is 14 residues long. Germline V gene data show CDR1 as SGHTA and CDR2 as FQGTGA. Written as DNA, the CDR3 is TGTGCCAGCAGCTCTTCGACTGCCTACAATGAGCAGTTCTTC. It codes for CASSSSTAYNEQFF.

The genes are TRBV7-2 and TRBJ2-7; 10 bases are a match to TRBD1. This CDR3 contains 14 residues. V lost 4 bases, J lost 5 bases, and 5 bases stayed unmatched. Germline CDR1 reads SGHTA; CDR2 reads FQGNSA. CDR3: CASSSGTGDNEQYF. CDR3 nucleotide sequence: TGTGCCAGCAGCTCCGGGACAGGGGACAACGAGCAGTACTTC.

There are a few counts of this clone. The chain combines TRBV6-5 with TRBJ1-4; 9 bases are shared with TRBD1. Germline V lookup: CDR1 MNHEY, CDR2 SVGAGI. The CDR3 covers 12 residues. V shed 10 bases and J 6 bases; nucleotides not matched to a gene: 3. CDR3 nucleotide sequence: TGTGCCACACGGACAGGGGATGAAAAACTGTTTTTT. Amino acid sequence: CATRTGDEKLFF.

This chain uses TRBV4-1 with TRBJ2-7; 7 bases map to TRBD2. The CDR3 extends over 14 amino acids. Germline V CDR1 and CDR2: MGHRA, YSYEKL. J gave up 3 bases and V 5 bases, and 7 bases lay outside the gene matches. As DNA, the CDR3 is TGCGCCAGCAGCTCCCAGACTAGCTACTACGAGCAGTACTTC. Protein: CASSSQTSYYEQYF.

This clone has more than one count but fewer than ten. The rearrangement joins TRBV5-4 to TRBJ1-2; weak D call: TRBD1 (6 bases). Germline lookup yields CDR1 SGHNT and CDR2 YYREEE (reference sequence). The V gene lost 0 bases and the J gene lost 8 bases, with 14 bases spanning the gap. CDR3 size: 14 residues. The chain's CDR3 is CASSLGQGRGGYTF. Here the CDR3 DNA reads TGTGCCAGCAGCTTGGGTCAGGGGAGGGGAGGCTACACCTTC.

The gene calls are TRBV7-3 and TRBJ2-5, with D possibly being TRBD1 (6 bases). The J call is uncertain, as TRBJ2-7 better fits the DNA end. Germline loops: CDR1 SGHTA, CDR2 FQGTGA. This CDR3 is built from 13 residues. The CDR3 coding sequence is TGTGCCAGCAGTCGAGACAGGTTCTACGAGCAGTACTTC. Its protein is CASSRDRFYEQYF.

This chain links TRBV6-5 with TRBJ2-1; 10 nucleotides agree with TRBD2. CDR1 is MNHEY, CDR2 SVGAGI, per germline. Trimming took 6 bases from V and 4 from J; bases not matched to a gene: 6. There are 15 residues in the CDR3. The DNA for the CDR3 is TGTGCCAGCAGCCGCCTAGCGGGAGCATACAATGAGCAGTTCTTC. Residues: CASSRLAGAYNEQFF.

The chain joins TRBV18 to TRBJ1-2; the match to TRBD1 covers 7 bases. This CDR3 comprises 15 residues. The V and J ends lost 3 bases and 2 bases, in that order; junction bases with no gene match: 6. The germline gives CDR1 KGHSH, CDR2 LQKENI. In nucleotides, the CDR3 is TGTGCCAGCTCACCGATAGGGGGCGTCAACTATGGCTACACCTTC. Translation: CASSPIGGVNYGYTF.

CDR3 bases: TGCGCCAGCAGCCCACAGGGGGATTTAGGCTATGGCTACACCTTC. Its protein is CASSPQGDLGYGYTF. The gene calls are TRBV4-1 and TRBJ1-2; 8 nucleotides line up with TRBD1. V was clipped by 4 bases and J by 4 bases; unmatched bases: 8. This CDR3 spans 15 amino acids. From germline, CDR1 is MGHRA and CDR2 YSYEKL.